A single sample is the source of the 13 T cell receptor beta chains below, sequenced in a study of cytomegalovirus exposure and HLA in healthy donors. Amplification used 60 Vbeta primers and 13 Jbeta primers. Clones were sequenced by immunoSEQ multiplex PCR, and TCRdb holds only the in-frame ones, with some missing. The sample comprises 150,000 to 200,000 clones, 73% of which are singletons, and 5.4% rests with the top ten. The sample taken for sequencing was PBMCs. Source of these receptors: a woman aged 18-29 years in good health and CMV-seropositive.

CDR3 DNA sequence: TGTGCCAGCAGCCTCGGACTAGCGGGGGGACGGGGGGAGACCCAGTACTTC. It specifies CASSLGLAGGRGETQYF. The gene calls are TRBV28 and TRBJ2-5; 14 bases line up with TRBD2. CDR3 length: 17 residues. V lost 6 bases to trimming and J lost 5 bases; unmatched junction nucleotides: 11. CDR1 is MDHEN, CDR2 SYDVKM, per germline.

The rearrangement links TRBV9 to TRBJ2-3; 10 bases match TRBD1. The CDR3 sequence is 15 residues long. After removal of 2 bases from V and 6 bases from J, the junction contained 6 bases not matched to a gene. Germline CDR1 is SGDLS and CDR2 is YYNGEE. CDR3 nucleotide sequence: TGTGCCAGCAGCGTCTCCGGGACAGGGGTGGATACGCAGTATTTT. Protein product: CASSVSGTGVDTQYF.

This rearrangement joins TRBV7-6 to TRBJ2-1, with a weak D call TRBD1 (5 bases). CDR1 SGHVS and CDR2 FNYEAQ come from the germline V gene. CDR3 length: 15 amino acids. V lost 3 bases to trimming and J lost 5 bases, with 14 bases between them. The CDR3 loop reads CASSFLRDGDNEQFF. As DNA, the CDR3 is TGTGCCAGCAGCTTCCTCAGGGATGGAGACAATGAGCAGTTCTTC.

V usage is TRBV5-6 and J usage is TRBJ1-2; TRBD1 aligns across 8 bases. The CDR3 extends over 15 amino acids. Trimming at V came to 4 bases and at J to 7 bases, leaving 12 bases not matched to a gene. CDR1 and CDR2 from the germline V gene are SGHDT and YYEEEE. The CDR3 bases are TGTGCCAGCAGCCAAAACCGACAGGGGAGCGGTGGCTACACCTTC. Translation: CASSQNRQGSGGYTF.

The chain has TRBV7-3 and TRBJ2-5; TRBD2 is a possible D gene (7 bases). The CDR3 extends over 17 amino acids. Germline V gene data show CDR1 as SGHTA and CDR2 as FQGTGA. Trimming removed 5 bases from V and 0 bases from J, with 19 bases in between. The CDR3 here is CASSPTGARGNQETQYF. The CDR3 DNA reads as TGTGCCAGCAGCCCAACGGGGGCGCGGGGGAACCAAGAGACCCAGTACTTC.

The chain is built from TRBV19 and TRBJ2-5; 9 bases are shared with TRBD1. The DNA end lines up better with TRBJ2-7; the J call may be wrong. This CDR3 spans 15 amino acids. Looked up from germline, CDR1 is LNHDA and CDR2 is SQIVND (reference sequence). This CDR3 is CASSPQTGGLYEQYF. CDR3 nucleotide sequence: TGTGCCAGTAGTCCTCAGACAGGGGGGCTCTACGAGCAGTACTTC.

The rearrangement joins TRBV7-9 to TRBJ1-2; D might be TRBD1 (6 bases). This CDR3 has 13 amino acids. The V gene's germline CDR1 is SEHNR and CDR2 FQNEAQ (reference sequence). V gave up 3 bases and J gave up 5 bases, with 10 bases separating them. CDR3 in DNA: TGTGCCAGCAGCTTGGACAGAAGGTATGGCTACACCTTC. Translation gives CASSLDRRYGYTF. Together with reference TRBV7-9 and TRBJ1-2, the CDR3 gives the full variable domain: DTGVSQNPRHKITKRGQNVTFRCDPISEHNRLYWYRQTLGQGPEFLTYFQNEAQLEKSRLLSDRFSAERPKGSFSTLEIQRTEQGDSAMYLCASSLDRRYGYTFGSGTRLTVV.

This clone showed up just a few times. The chain employs TRBV6-1 and TRBJ2-3, with 9 bases identical to TRBD2. Losses at the gene ends were 0 bases for V and 7 bases for J; bases not matched to a gene: 11. This CDR3 spans 17 amino acids. The V gene's germline CDR1 is MNHNS and CDR2 SASEGT. CDR3 region: CASSEARAAGGRNTQYF. DNA of the CDR3: TGTGCCAGCAGTGAAGCGCGGGCAGCGGGGGGACGAAATACGCAGTATTTT.

The count of this clone is one. The chain's CDR3 is CASSLARQGSTDTQYF. As DNA, the CDR3 is TGTGCCAGCAGCTTAGCGCGCCAGGGGAGCACAGATACGCAGTATTTT. This chain joins TRBV7-2 and TRBJ2-3, with D maybe TRBD1 (6 bases). The germline V gene encodes CDR1 SGHTA and CDR2 FQGNSA. V shed 0 bases and J shed 0 bases, with 10 bases lying between them. The CDR3 loop spans 16 amino acids.

V is TRBV6-1 and J is TRBJ2-5, with 8 bases identical to TRBD2. This CDR3 region has 15 residues. Trimming removed 5 bases from V and 3 bases from J; junction bases left unmatched: 8. Germline-derived CDR1 and CDR2 are MNHNS and SASEGT. The CDR3 here is CASSNPSAGEETQYF. Here the CDR3 DNA reads TGTGCCAGCAGTAACCCCTCAGCGGGGGAAGAGACCCAGTACTTC.

CDR3 sequence reads: CASRDFGTHTQYF. DNA of the CDR3: TGTGCCAGTAGGGACTTTGGGACACATACGCAGTATTTT. The chain is built from TRBV19 and TRBJ2-3; TRBD1 might be the D (6 bases). This CDR3 has 13 residues. V lost 6 bases and J lost 7, with 14 bases in between. CDR1 is LNHDA, CDR2 SQIVND, per germline (reference sequence).

The gene calls are TRBV4-3 and TRBJ1-2; D is perhaps TRBD1 (5 bases). V lost 4 bases to trimming and J lost 5 bases, with 11 bases between them. Germline V gene lookup returns CDR1 LGHNA and CDR2 YSLEER. The CDR3 covers 13 residues. The CDR3 sequence: CASSPHRGYGYTF. The CDR3 bases are TGCGCCAGCAGCCCCCACCGGGGGTATGGCTACACCTTC.

Worth noting for this clone: The same CDR3 arises from other DNA sequences in this sample as well. The chain recombines TRBV30 with TRBJ1-5; TRBD1 might be the D (5 bases). With 3 bases removed from V and 0 bases from J, the gap between germline ends came to 6 bases. The CDR3 spans 13 residues. In germline, CDR1 is GTSNPN, CDR2 SVGIG (reference sequence). The CDR3 DNA sequence: TGTGCCTGGAGCAGGGATAGCAATCAGCCCCAGCATTTT. Translating it yields CAWSRDSNQPQHF.